This T cell receptor beta chain was identified in a study of identical twins. Study-level findings and limits: Recombination models fit unrelated individuals' TCR alpha sharing but underestimated twins'. Conclusions leaned on cross-sectional statistical analysis and did not track the same donors over time.

This clonotype appeared a few times. Its specificity is unknown. Each CDR3 protein is one row after TCRdb ran MiXCR on the 5' RACE reads. The sample includes 500,000 to 600,000 distinct CDR3 sequences, roughly a fifth of them seen just once. The same specimen was also included in a second study, on T cells expressing NK-cell markers. According to that study: With respect to HCMV, most of the eight sequenced donors were seropositive, and one was seronegative.

The sequence derives from a woman younger than 30 in good health. Sequenced sample: CD4+ T cells sorted from blood.

This CDR3 is CASSPRARNTDTQYF. The CDR3 DNA is TGTGCCAGCAGCCCTCGCGCTAGAAACACAGATACGCAGTATTTT. This chain connects TRBV3-1 to TRBJ2-3, with D uncertain. V was shortened by 4 bases and J by 2 bases, with 13 bases between the two germline ends. CDR1 LGHDT and CDR2 YNNKEL come from the germline V gene (reference sequence). The CDR3 is made up of 15 amino acids.